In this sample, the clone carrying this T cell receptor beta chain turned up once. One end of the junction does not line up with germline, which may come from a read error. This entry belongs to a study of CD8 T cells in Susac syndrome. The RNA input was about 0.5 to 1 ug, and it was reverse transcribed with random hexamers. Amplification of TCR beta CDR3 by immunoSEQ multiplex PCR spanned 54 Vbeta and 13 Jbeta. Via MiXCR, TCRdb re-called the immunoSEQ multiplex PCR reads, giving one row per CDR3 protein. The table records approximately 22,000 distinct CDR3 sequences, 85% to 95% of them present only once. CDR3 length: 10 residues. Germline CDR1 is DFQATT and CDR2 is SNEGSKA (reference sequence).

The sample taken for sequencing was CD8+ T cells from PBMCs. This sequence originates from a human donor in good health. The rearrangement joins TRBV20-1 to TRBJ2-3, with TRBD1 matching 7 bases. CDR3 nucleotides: TGCAGTGCTAGTAGGGACAGCTTTACTTTT. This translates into CSASRDSFTF.